This TCR beta chain stems from a study of CD8+ T cells in alopecia areata (dated by TCRdb to the late 2010s). For the study in its entirety: Treated patients were enrolled in an open-label pilot trial of oral tofacitinib, 5 to 10 mg twice daily, for moderate-to-severe alopecia areata. Clonality in the scalp was compared among normal scalp (n=4), patchy alopecia areata scalp (n=8), and alopecia totalis/universalis scalp (n=8). Biopsies were taken from tofacitinib-treated patients at baseline and at 4 and 24 weeks of treatment, and a later scalp biopsy was taken in several of the tofacitinib-treated patients. RNA came from the PAXgene miRNA kit for fixed scalp, the miRNeasy kit for PBMCs, and the RNeasy kit for mouse skin. Amplification of TCRbeta CDR3 regions was done by immunoSEQ multiplex PCR using 35 Vbeta forward primers and 13 Jbeta reverse primers. High-throughput TCRbeta sequencing was used to examine T cell clonal expansion in alopecia areata in both the C3H/HeJ mouse model and human patients. For the treated patients, the SALT score, which quantifies what percentage of scalp surface area is affected, served as the measure of disease severity. Human TCRbeta sequencing covered scalp tissue and sorted CD4+ and CD8+ peripheral blood T cells from patchy and totalis/universalis alopecia areata patients and healthy controls. Patients received tofacitinib for 6 to 18 months and were then followed off drug for 6 months to check for delayed response and recurrence. What the work shows at the level of the full study, not this receptor alone: Unlike mouse skin, where gammadelta T cells dominate, normal human skin contains resident alphabeta T cells that get sequenced too, which complicates analysis of the scalp TCR repertoire. Scalp clonality and the number of expanded CD8+ clones among the top 100 scalp clones were significantly decreased by tofacitinib. During tofacitinib treatment, many expanded lesional clones remained in scalp and blood, and this persistence may partly explain relapse after treatment is stopped. Compared with normal scalp, lesional scalp, particularly in alopecia totalis/universalis, had higher clonality and more expanded CD8+ clones, which suggests antigenic drive. Because the treated cohort was small and had only one nonresponder, larger studies are needed to examine links between baseline CD8+ expansion and response. TCR sequences shared between patients were less clear than in mice, possibly partly because of HLA diversity in the patient population.

Reading the germline V gene gives CDR1 ENHRY and CDR2 SYGVKD. From its cysteine to its phenylalanine, the CDR3 spans 17 amino acids. The retained sequence is limited to the CDR3, 51 bases, with the frame set at the first base. Trimming removed 10 bases from V and 0 bases from J; the gene matches leave 12 bases unexplained. Sample time point, as interpreted from the label and publication: less than 30 weeks on oral tofacitinib. The treatment or condition label of this sample denotes: oral pan-JAK inhibitor, 5-10 mg twice daily. From alopecia areata patients, peripheral blood was collected along with lesional scalp punch biopsies. PBMCs were isolated by density centrifugation and stained for CD3, CD4 and CD8, after which CD4+ and CD8+ T cells were sorted on a FACSAria. Receptors were amplified or captured by the immunoSEQ multiplex PCR assay. RNA was extracted from all samples and reverse transcribed into cDNA, which served as template for TCR sequencing. SuperScript III was used for first-strand cDNA synthesis, primed with a 2:1 mix of oligo-dT and random hexamers. A synthetic immune receptor repertoire was used to assess amplification bias, and residual bias was removed computationally. From the authors' description of their analysis: Raw reads were preprocessed to remove errors, and CDR3 was defined according to IMGT conventions as the region from the conserved cysteine to phenylalanine. Clonality was calculated as 1 minus Shannon entropy normalized by log2 of the number of productive unique TCRs. Scalp TCRbeta sequences were cross-referenced with sorted blood CD4 and CD8 repertoires so that the CD4 or CD8 identity of scalp clones could be inferred. TCRdb retrieved this table from immuneACCESS and kept in-frame rearrangements only. Not all clones are present; in checked studies, unresolved V genes account for under half, and no reason is known for the remainder. V and J calls and clone size are those listed in that table; D and trimming were worked out from the DNA. The sample table contains 170,000 or so clones; only one count was recorded for roughly 53% of them. Of the sample, approximately 12% is held by the ten largest clones.

A note on this clone: No antigen is known for it. Nothing much larger sits one base from this clone, and base qualities are not available.

This sequence was found in a human donor with alopecia areata. The sequencing used CD8+ T cells sorted from blood, collected at week 24, from a patient treated with tofacitinib. The rearrangement combines TRBV10-3 with TRBJ2-6; the central 7 bases match TRBD1. The DNA sequence follows: TGTGCCACAAAGACAGGGCTCCTTCGCTCTGGGGCCAACGTCCTGACTTTC. Its protein product is CATKTGLLRSGANVLTF.